This T cell receptor beta chain originates from a study of blood T cell repertoires in COVID-19. In the study overall: Acute-phase and convalescent COVID-19 samples originated in the United States, Italy and Spain. Sources were T cells, B-cell-depleted T cells, or PBMCs; the material itself was cDNA or gDNA.

This clone was detected once. Authors' data handling: Reference gene primer amplification in the assay estimated nucleated cell counts. The protocol was immunoSEQ multiplex PCR, while the TCRdb copy is restricted to in-frame clones and leaves out a portion. That table furnishes V, J and clone size, whereas the DNA furnished D and trimming. The sample shows about 80,000 clones, 78% of them seen only once. V lost 2 bases to trimming and J lost 0 bases, with 5 bases between them. The CDR3 runs to 13 residues. Germline-derived CDR1 and CDR2 are SGHTS and YDEGEE. A Seattle source enrolled patients during active infection and followed them longitudinally.

This chain joins TRBV5-8 and TRBJ2-5; D is undetermined. The sequence derives from a man aged 55 to 70 with COVID-19, enrolled during active disease. The sample was peripheral blood. CDR3 coding DNA: TGTGCCAGCAGCTTACAGTACCAAGAGACCCAGTACTTC. Translating it yields CASSLQYQETQYF.